The present T cell receptor beta chain was sequenced within a study of a mutant IDH1 vaccine in newly diagnosed glioma. Across the study: Investigators started vaccination 4-6 weeks after radiotherapy alone, or with temozolomide cycles.

Measured with immunoSEQ multiplex PCR; TCRdb has only the in-frame clones, and not every one. The table records about 50,000 clones, roughly 80% of them present only once. Regarding this clone: Antigen specificity is unknown.

The study's findings and limits: It seemed that pseudoprogression was not linked to changes in the top peripheral T cell clonotypes.

The V end was cut by 4 bases, the J end by 0 bases, with 14 bases between. The CDR3 loop spans 16 amino acids. Germline lookup yields CDR1 MNHNY and CDR2 SVGAGI (reference sequence). Time point denoted: week 35, safety follow-up. One vaccine dose held 300 ug of mutant IDH1 20-mer peptide and came with topical imiquimod. There were new WHO grade 3 or 4 astrocytomas in the donors, and these were IDH1-mutant and ATRX-lost. The sample here was PBMCs, taken from a glioma patient whose treatment included an IDH1 peptide vaccine. The sequence came from a woman aged 18-29 years with glioma. The J gene is TRBJ2-3, the V gene TRBV6-6; D is ambiguous. The CDR3 reads CASSWLEVPSTDTQYF. CDR3 bases: TGTGCCAGCAGTTGGCTAGAAGTACCTAGCACAGATACGCAGTATTTT.